These 11 T cell receptor beta chains came from one sample sequenced in a study of PD-L1 blockade in urothelial cancer. This table comes from immunoSEQ multiplex PCR, and its TCRdb copy is limited to in-frame clones, with some not included. The data show 85,000 to 100,000 clones, with 90% to 95% seen just once and roughly 10% held by the top ten. The starting material was PBMCs, obtained around atezolizumab (anti-PD-L1) treatment. All receptors come from a man in his 60s with urothelial cancer.

The chain joins TRBV7-9 to TRBJ2-3, with 9 bases that match TRBD1. Germline-derived CDR1 and CDR2 are SEHNR and FQNEAQ (reference sequence). The CDR3 runs 16 residues. The J segment lost 3 bases and the V segment lost 5 bases, leaving 9 bases of the junction unmatched. The DNA for the CDR3 is TGTGCCAGCAGCCAAGAACAGGGGGCTTTTACAGATACGCAGTATTTT. Amino acid sequence: CASSQEQGAFTDTQYF.

The chain carries TRBV6-5 and TRBJ1-5; unclear D gene. CDR1 and CDR2 from the germline V gene are MNHEY and SVGAGI. The CDR3 is 13 residues long. The V end lost 2 bases, the J end lost 4 bases, and 6 bases lay between the germline ends. The CDR3 reads CASSYTENQPQHF. CDR3 DNA: TGTGCCAGCAGTTACACAGAAAATCAGCCCCAGCATTTT.

CDR3 protein: CASSYGPGESNQPQHF. The CDR3 DNA is TGTGCCAGCAGTTACGGGCCAGGGGAAAGCAATCAGCCCCAGCATTTT. The rearrangement joins TRBV6-5 to TRBJ1-5; D may be TRBD1 (6 bases). The length of the CDR3 is 16 residues. Trimming took 2 bases from V and 1 from J, leaving 12 bases between them. Germline CDR1 and CDR2: MNHEY and SVGAGI.

The chain links TRBV11-2 to TRBJ2-3; tentatively, D is TRBD2 (6 bases). V lost 5 bases and J 2 bases, leaving 17 bases between the germline ends. The CDR3 extends over 16 amino acids. CDR1 and CDR2 from the germline V gene are SGHAT and FQNNGV. DNA of the CDR3: TGTGCCAGCAGCCAACGGACCAGCGGGTACACAGATACGCAGTATTTT. Its protein product is CASSQRTSGYTDTQYF.

J is TRBJ2-1 and V is TRBV2, with 8 bases matching TRBD1. With 6 bases clipped from V and 15 bases from J, the junction kept 7 bases outside the gene matches. This CDR3 region has 11 residues. The V gene's germline CDR1 is SNHLY and CDR2 FYNNEI. CDR3 nucleotides: TGTGCCAGCAGCGGACAGGGAGAACGGTTCTTC. It encodes CASSGQGERFF.

The chain is built from TRBV7-3 and TRBJ2-1, with TRBD2 identical over 10 bases. The CDR3 covers 17 residues. Germline CDR1 reads SGHTA; CDR2 reads FQGTGA. J gave up 13 bases and V 1 base, and 16 bases lay outside the gene matches. The CDR3, as DNA: TGTGCCAGCAGCTTAAGGTCTGGTGGTCTAGCGGGAGACCCCCAGTTCTTC. Translating it yields CASSLRSGGLAGDPQFF.

The chain couples TRBV28 to TRBJ2-7; 8 nucleotides line up with TRBD1. V lost 6 bases to trimming and J lost 6 bases; unmatched junction nucleotides: 13. This CDR3 is built from 15 residues. Germline values: CDR1 MDHEN, CDR2 SYDVKM. The CDR3 region has the DNA TGTGCCAGCAGATTGGACAGGGCGAGGTATGGCGAGCAGTACTTC. The encoded protein is CASRLDRARYGEQYF.

The chain couples TRBV30 to TRBJ2-2; maybe TRBD2 (5 bases). The CDR3 is 13 residues long. Germline CDR1 and CDR2: GTSNPN and SVGIG (reference sequence). The V end was cut by 3 bases, the J end by 1 base, with 6 bases between. The DNA of the CDR3 is TGTGCCTGGAGCGGAGGGAACACCGGGGAGCTGTTTTTT. It yields the protein CAWSGGNTGELFF.

The V and J genes are TRBV6-1 and TRBJ1-2; 9 positions agree with TRBD1. Germline V lookup: CDR1 MNHNS, CDR2 SASEGT. Losses at the gene ends were 5 bases for V and 4 bases for J; bases not matched to a gene: 2. The CDR3 runs 13 residues. CDR3 amino acids: CASSNRGLYGYTF. The CDR3 bases are TGTGCCAGCAGTAACAGGGGGCTCTATGGCTACACCTTC.

This rearrangement joins TRBV6-5 to TRBJ1-4; D remains unclear. This CDR3 comprises 16 residues. The V gene's germline CDR1 is MNHEY and CDR2 SVGAGI. The V end lost 2 bases, the J end lost 4 bases, and 14 bases lay between the germline ends. The CDR3 nucleotides read TGTGCCAGCAGTTACGTTTGGTCAGGCATTAATGAAAAACTGTTTTTT. Translated, it gives CASSYVWSGINEKLFF.

The chain carries TRBV7-9 and TRBJ2-3; maybe TRBD2 (7 bases). V was cut by 5 bases and J by 4 bases, with 16 bases left in between. CDR3 length equals 15 residues. Germline-derived CDR1 and CDR2 are SEHNR and FQNEAQ (reference sequence). The CDR3 region is CASSRGGALADTQYF. Here the CDR3 DNA reads TGTGCCAGCAGCCGCGGGGGCGCGTTGGCAGATACGCAGTATTTT.